The subject of this entry is one TCR beta chain. Autologous stem cell transplantation was followed by relapse in every patient, and brentuximab vedotin exposure varied. This sample was included in a study of PD-1 blockade in classical Hodgkin lymphoma. The CDR3 contains 16 residues. In germline, CDR1 is MGHDK, CDR2 SYGVNS. V was cut by 1 base and J by 5 bases, with 14 bases left in between. Profiled with immunoSEQ multiplex PCR; TCRdb holds only in-frame clones, not every one. The sample holds 31,000 or so clones, about two thirds seen once. The source material was peripheral blood mononuclear cells (PBMCs), sampled before the second cycle of nivolumab. The receptor's source is a human donor with classical Hodgkin lymphoma. The rearrangement joins TRBV25-1 to TRBJ1-4, with D possibly matching TRBD1 (6 bases). The CDR3 DNA reads as TGTGCCAGCAGTGAATTCTACAGGGCGCCGAATGAAAAACTGTTTTTT. It is translated as CASSEFYRAPNEKLFF.